A single sample gave rise to the 28 T cell receptor beta chains below, sequenced in a study of blood T cell repertoires in COVID-19. Measured with immunoSEQ multiplex PCR; TCRdb has only the in-frame clones, and not every one. The table has under 300,000 clones, roughly 90% seen once. Sequencing was done on a sample of peripheral blood. These receptor sequences come from a woman aged 60-75 years with COVID-19, enrolled during active disease.

The chain combines TRBV7-8 with TRBJ1-6; a weak D match, TRBD1 (6 bases). V lost 1 base and J 1 base, leaving 14 bases between the germline ends. This CDR3 spans 18 amino acids. The germline V gene has CDR1 SGHVS and CDR2 FQNEAQ. The CDR3 DNA is TGTGCCAGCAGCTTAGTGGGGTTCCAGGGGTCCTATAATTCACCCCTCCACTTT. It specifies CASSLVGFQGSYNSPLHF.

The CDR3, as DNA: TGCGCCAGCAGCTCTATGGGACAGGGCCTTTACCCCGAGCAGTACTTC. This translates into CASSSMGQGLYPEQYF. The V gene is TRBV5-1, the J gene TRBJ2-7, with 9 positions matching TRBD1. The J segment lost 6 bases and the V segment lost 3 bases, leaving 13 bases of the junction unmatched. CDR1 and CDR2 (germline): SGHRS, YFSETQ. This CDR3 has 16 residues.

This clone showed up just once. The V call is TRBV27, the J call TRBJ2-5; TRBD2 matches 11 bases. Germline V gene lookup returns CDR1 MNHEY and CDR2 SMNVEV (reference sequence). Losses at the gene ends were 5 bases for V and 1 base for J; bases not matched to a gene: 6. The CDR3 is 16 amino acids. The CDR3 DNA reads as TGTGCCAGCAGTCTCGACGGGACTAGCGGCCAAGAGACCCAGTACTTC. Translation: CASSLDGTSGQETQYF.

This chain uses TRBV3-1 (or the pseudogene TRBV3-2) with TRBJ2-2; TRBD1 agrees at 9 bases. The CDR3 runs 16 residues. The V segment lost 2 bases and the J segment 6 bases; nucleotides outside the gene matches: 7. The germline V gene has CDR1 LGHDT and CDR2 YNNKEL (reference sequence). In nucleotides, the CDR3 is TGTGCCAGCAGCCAACTCAGGGGACAGGGTCCCGGGGAGCTGTTTTTT. As protein: CASSQLRGQGPGELFF.

The chain joins TRBV10-3 to TRBJ1-1; D possibly corresponds to TRBD1 (5 bases). Germline V gene data show CDR1 as ENHRY and CDR2 as SYGVKD. This CDR3 is built from 15 residues. The V end lost 0 bases, the J end lost 1 base, and 9 bases lay between the germline ends. The CDR3 reads CAISESGRANTEAFF. CDR3 in DNA: TGTGCCATCAGTGAGTCAGGCAGGGCGAACACTGAAGCTTTCTTT.

The CDR3 bases are TGTGCCAGCAGTTCCGCCGGGACAGGGGGACGGCCCCAGCATTTT. Its protein is CASSSAGTGGRPQHF. The chain uses TRBV27 and TRBJ1-5; 11 bases map to TRBD1. Trimming at V came to 4 bases and at J to 9 bases, leaving 8 bases not matched to a gene. The CDR3 runs to 15 residues. CDR1 is MNHEY and CDR2 is SMNVEV in the germline V gene (reference sequence).

The chain links TRBV4-2 to TRBJ1-5, with unresolved D. The length of the CDR3 is 15 residues. Germline V gene lookup returns CDR1 LGHNA and CDR2 YNFKEQ. The V end lost 0 bases, the J end lost 1 base, and 7 bases lay between the germline ends. The CDR3 region is CASSQEWLSNQPQHF. The CDR3 DNA follows: TGTGCCAGCAGCCAAGAGTGGCTGAGCAATCAGCCCCAGCATTTT.

J is TRBJ2-2 and V is TRBV3-1 (or the pseudogene TRBV3-2), with D possibly being TRBD2 (6 bases). CDR3 length equals 15 residues. Germline V lookup: CDR1 LGHDT, CDR2 YNNKEL (reference sequence). V gave up 4 bases and J gave up 4 bases, with 13 bases separating them. The DNA for the CDR3 is TGTGCCAGCAGCCCGTTGGGGGGACCCACCGGGGAGCTGTTTTTT. Translation gives CASSPLGGPTGELFF.

The chain has TRBV29-1 and TRBJ1-2; 8 bases map to TRBD1. Trimming at V came to 7 bases and at J to 8 bases, leaving 6 bases not matched to a gene. The CDR3 extends over 11 amino acids. Germline-derived CDR1 and CDR2 are SQVTM and ANQGSEA. CDR3 residues: CSGGQGGGYTF. DNA of the CDR3: TGCAGCGGTGGACAGGGCGGCGGCTACACCTTC.

CDR3 coding DNA: TGTGCCACGATGACAGCGTACGAGCAGTACTTC. Its protein product is CATMTAYEQYF. V is TRBV6-5 and J is TRBJ2-7, with D possibly matching TRBD1 (5 bases). Germline-derived CDR1 and CDR2 are MNHEY and SVGAGI. There are 11 residues in the CDR3. V dropped 10 bases and J dropped 4 bases, with 11 bases sitting between them.

This clone appeared once. The chain uses TRBV12-5 and TRBJ1-2; TRBD1 might be the D (6 bases). The length of the CDR3 is 16 residues. V lost 2 bases and J lost 8, with 21 bases in between. The germline gives CDR1 LGHNT, CDR2 FRNRAP. The CDR3 DNA sequence: TGTGCTAGTGGTTTGACCCAATCGGGGGGGCTGCGGGGCTACACCTTC. Translation gives CASGLTQSGGLRGYTF.

In its sample, this clone was seen once. V gene TRBV9 combines with J gene TRBJ2-6; D not certain. This CDR3 has 14 amino acids. CDR1 SGDLS and CDR2 YYNGEE come from the germline V gene. Trimming removed 4 bases at V and 2 bases at J, with 7 bases between. The CDR3 bases are TGTGCCAGCAGCCCCCACACTGGGGCCAACGTCCTGACTTTC. Translating it yields CASSPHTGANVLTF.

The chain recombines TRBV4-3 with TRBJ2-3; the match to TRBD2 covers 10 bases. The CDR3 consists of 17 residues. CDR1 is LGHNA and CDR2 is YSLEER in the germline V gene. The V segment lost 0 bases and the J segment 4 bases; nucleotides outside the gene matches: 7. CDR3 sequence reads: CASSQDGGAGGPDTQYF. The CDR3 nucleotides read TGCGCCAGCAGCCAAGATGGGGGAGCGGGGGGGCCAGATACGCAGTATTTT.

The chain recombines TRBV14 with TRBJ2-7, with a weak D call TRBD1 (6 bases). The V and J ends lost 5 bases and 6 bases respectively, with 14 bases between them. CDR3 size: 13 residues. Germline CDR1 and CDR2: SGHDN and FVKESK. This CDR3 is CASSAILRGEQYF. The CDR3 nucleotides read TGTGCCAGCAGCGCCATCCTCAGGGGCGAGCAGTACTTC. Full variable domain (remainder filled in from reference TRBV14 and TRBJ2-7): EAGVTQFPSHSVIEKGQTVTLRCDPISGHDNLYWYRRVMGKEIKFLLHFVKESKQDESGMPNNRFLAERTGGTYSTLKVQPAELEDSGVYFCASSAILRGEQYFGPGTRLTVT.

The chain employs TRBV7-2 and TRBJ1-1; the D is unclear. Trimming stripped 8 bases from V and 3 bases from J, with 13 bases between. Germline V CDR1 and CDR2: SGHTA, FQGNSA. The CDR3 is 13 residues long. The chain's CDR3 is CASQFRGDTEAFF. Written as DNA, the CDR3 is TGTGCCAGCCAGTTTCGGGGAGACACTGAAGCTTTCTTT.

This chain links TRBV9 with TRBJ2-3, with TRBD2 matching over 9 bases. The trim removed 4 bases at V and 0 bases at J, leaving 18 bases unmatched. Germline V gives CDR1 SGDLS, CDR2 YYNGEE. The CDR3 consists of 20 residues. In nucleotides, the CDR3 is TGTGCCAGCAGCTCCCCTCGTGGAGCGGGGGGTTCCATTAGCACAGATACGCAGTATTTT. Protein: CASSSPRGAGGSISTDTQYF.

The J gene is TRBJ2-1, the V gene TRBV7-9; D unclear. The V end was cut by 4 bases, the J end by 3 bases, with 13 bases between. This CDR3 has 15 residues. Germline CDR1 SEHNR, CDR2 FQNEAQ (reference sequence). DNA of the CDR3: TGTGCCAGCAGCTCGCCTCGAGGTTTCTACAATGAGCAGTTCTTC. It yields the protein CASSSPRGFYNEQFF.

The J gene is TRBJ1-1, the V gene TRBV7-2; possibly TRBD1 for D (5 bases). The germline CDR1 and CDR2 sequences are SGHTA and FQGNSA. Trimming took 6 bases from V and 5 from J, leaving 16 bases between them. The CDR3 spans 14 residues. CDR3 nucleotide sequence: TGTGCCAGCAGTCTGACGGGGGTAGGGACTGAAGCTTTCTTT. Protein: CASSLTGVGTEAFF.

The chain has TRBV30 and TRBJ1-1; D is perhaps TRBD1 (6 bases). The CDR3 consists of 16 residues. Trimming pared 2 bases from V and 5 bases from J, leaving 21 bases between. CDR1 and CDR2 from the germline V gene are GTSNPN and SVGIG (reference sequence). CDR3: CAWSKVEGRGGTEAFF. The CDR3 coding sequence is TGTGCCTGGAGTAAAGTGGAAGGCAGGGGAGGGACTGAAGCTTTCTTT.

The V call is TRBV6-4, the J call TRBJ1-6; D is perhaps TRBD1 (6 bases). Germline V gives CDR1 MRHNA, CDR2 SNTAGT. The CDR3 is made up of 14 amino acids. Trimming cost V 6 bases and J 6 bases, with 12 bases left between them. CDR3 bases: TGTGCCAGCAGGGAATTCAGGGGTAATTCACCCCTCCACTTT. The encoded protein is CASREFRGNSPLHF.

The chain recombines TRBV2 with TRBJ1-5, with D possibly being TRBD1 (5 bases). The germline gives CDR1 SNHLY, CDR2 FYNNEI. The CDR3 length is 13 residues. Trimming removed 4 bases from V and 4 bases from J, with 8 bases in between. CDR3 loop: CASSGGGNQPQHF. CDR3 coding DNA: TGTGCCAGCAGTGGGGGGGGGAATCAGCCCCAGCATTTT.

Only a few counts were recorded for this clone. J is TRBJ2-7 and V is TRBV7-2, with D possibly being TRBD2 (5 bases). CDR1 SGHTA and CDR2 FQGNSA come from the germline V gene. The length of the CDR3 is 14 residues. V shed 4 bases and J shed 3 bases, with 13 bases lying between them. This CDR3 is CASSSLGVYYEQYF. CDR3 nucleotide sequence: TGTGCCAGCAGCTCTCTCGGGGTTTACTACGAGCAGTACTTC.

This chain links TRBV2 with TRBJ1-2; tentatively, D is TRBD1 (5 bases). The CDR3 extends over 12 amino acids. Germline CDR1 and CDR2: SNHLY and FYNNEI. V was trimmed by 4 bases and J by 8 bases, leaving 11 bases between them. The CDR3 is CASSGDSLGYTF. The DNA of the CDR3 is TGTGCCAGCAGTGGGGACTCGCTGGGCTACACCTTC.

The chain has TRBV18 and TRBJ2-7, with no clear D. CDR3 size: 16 residues. Germline V gene lookup returns CDR1 KGHSH and CDR2 LQKENI. Trimming took 1 base from V and 4 from J, leaving 17 bases between them. CDR3 nucleotides: TGTGCCAGCTCACCACTACAGTCGCTTACTTCGTACGAGCAGTACTTC. Its protein is CASSPLQSLTSYEQYF.

The chain has TRBV30 and TRBJ1-2; the D is unclear. V was pared by 0 bases and J by 8 bases, with 10 bases between. In germline, CDR1 is GTSNPN, CDR2 SVGIG (reference sequence). This CDR3 comprises 12 residues. Written as DNA, the CDR3 is TGTGCCTGGAGTGTATACGGGAACGGCTACACCTTC. Amino acids: CAWSVYGNGYTF.

The CDR3 coding sequence is TGTGCCAGCAGCCATCTGGCGGGGCGACACACTGAAGCTTTCTTT. This translates into CASSHLAGRHTEAFF. V gene TRBV11-2 combines with J gene TRBJ1-1; the D gene is possibly TRBD1 (5 bases). The V gene's germline CDR1 is SGHAT and CDR2 FQNNGV. This CDR3 contains 15 residues. Trimming took 5 bases from V and 3 from J, leaving 16 bases between them.

This chain uses TRBV19 with TRBJ2-1, with 10 bases matching TRBD1. Germline V gene sequence: CDR1 LNHDA, CDR2 SQIVND (reference sequence). Trimming removed 7 bases from V and 2 bases from J; junction bases left unmatched: 8. This CDR3 is 16 amino acids long. The CDR3 loop is CASTPSGTGAYNEQFF. As DNA, the CDR3 is TGTGCCAGTACCCCCTCCGGGACAGGGGCCTACAATGAGCAGTTCTTC.

The V gene is TRBV6-2 or TRBV6-3, the J gene TRBJ2-1; unclear D gene. Trimming took off 2 bases at V and 6 bases at J, with 8 bases between the two ends. The CDR3 extends over 13 amino acids. CDR1 MNHEY and CDR2 SVGEGT come from the germline V gene. The CDR3 is CASSYRVRNEQFF. The CDR3 region has the DNA TGTGCCAGCAGTTACCGGGTGCGCAATGAGCAGTTCTTC.